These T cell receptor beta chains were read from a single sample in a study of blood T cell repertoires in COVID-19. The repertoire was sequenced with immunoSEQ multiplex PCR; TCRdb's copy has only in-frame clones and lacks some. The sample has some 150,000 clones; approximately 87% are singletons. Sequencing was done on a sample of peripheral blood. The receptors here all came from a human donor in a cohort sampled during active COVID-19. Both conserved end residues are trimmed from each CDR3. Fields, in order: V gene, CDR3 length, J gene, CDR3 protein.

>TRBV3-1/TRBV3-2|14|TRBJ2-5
ASSLLRAGGVETQY
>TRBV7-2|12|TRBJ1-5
ASSSGTGNQPQH
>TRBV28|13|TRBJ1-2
ASSLGGQGVGGYT
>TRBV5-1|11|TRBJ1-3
ASSDGTGNTIY
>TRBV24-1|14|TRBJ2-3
ATSDNSGTGPDTQY
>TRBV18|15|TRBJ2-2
ASSLDPGGAQTGELF
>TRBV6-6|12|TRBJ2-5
ASSYSYTQETQY
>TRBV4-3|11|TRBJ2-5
ASSQRVWETQY
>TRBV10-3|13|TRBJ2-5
AISPSGGRTETQY
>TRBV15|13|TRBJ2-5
ATSREGSRQETQY
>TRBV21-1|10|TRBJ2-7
ATPGVSYEQY
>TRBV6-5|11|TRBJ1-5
ASTPEGVQPQH
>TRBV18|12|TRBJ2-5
ASSPRTIKETQY
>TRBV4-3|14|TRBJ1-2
ASSQPEQANKGGYT
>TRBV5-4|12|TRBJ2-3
ASQRGRAADTQY
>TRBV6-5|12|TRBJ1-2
ASIRDRGDYGYT
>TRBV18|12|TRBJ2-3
ASSGQGEWDTQY
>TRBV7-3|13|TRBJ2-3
ASSRTSGGLDTQY
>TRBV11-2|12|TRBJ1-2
ASSVTGGDYGYT
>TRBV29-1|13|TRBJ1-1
SVESSGWGNTEAF
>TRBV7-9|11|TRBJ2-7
ASRPQGAGEQY
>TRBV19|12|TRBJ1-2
ASSIKGGAGGYT
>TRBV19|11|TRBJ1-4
ASTPSQPVKLF
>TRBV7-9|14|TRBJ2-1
ASSLAGDSSYNEQF
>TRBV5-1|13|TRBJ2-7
ASSLPAGGFSEQY
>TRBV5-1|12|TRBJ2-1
ASSLNSRYNEQF
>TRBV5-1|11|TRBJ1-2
ASSPGRAADYT
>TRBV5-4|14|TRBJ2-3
ASYLGGASGGFTQY
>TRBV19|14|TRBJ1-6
ASSVQQGVKNSPLH
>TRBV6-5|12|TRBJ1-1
ASRGDSHSTEAF
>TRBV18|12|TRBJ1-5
ASSPTGANQPQH
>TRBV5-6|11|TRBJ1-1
ASSLTTDTEAF
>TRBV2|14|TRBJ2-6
ASKLYWSSGANVLT
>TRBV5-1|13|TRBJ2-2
ASSWTGGNTGELF
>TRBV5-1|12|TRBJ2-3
ASTLAGTTDTQY
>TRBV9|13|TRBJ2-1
ASSSREGLYNEQF
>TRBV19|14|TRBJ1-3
ASSTSTGGTGNTIY
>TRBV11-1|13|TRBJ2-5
ASSGGSGSGETQY
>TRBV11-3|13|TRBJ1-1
ASSLDGGKNTEAF
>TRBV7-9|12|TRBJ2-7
ASSFSGTGDEQY
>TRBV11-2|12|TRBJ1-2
ASSVIQGAGGYT
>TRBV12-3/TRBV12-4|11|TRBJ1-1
ASSLDFSTEAF
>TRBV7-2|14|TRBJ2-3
ASSLGLAGGTDTQY
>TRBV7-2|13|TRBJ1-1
ASSSTNIAGAVAF
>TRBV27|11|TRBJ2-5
ASRDTGLGTQY
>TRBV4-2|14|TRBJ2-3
ASSQALAGGWDTQY
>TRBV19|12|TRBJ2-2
ASSIGGVAGELF
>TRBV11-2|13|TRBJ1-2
ASSARAGPSYGYT
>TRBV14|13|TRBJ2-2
ASSLGTGRTGELF
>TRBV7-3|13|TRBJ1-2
ASSITGLRGGGYT
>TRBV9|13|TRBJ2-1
ASSQPAGGVHEQF
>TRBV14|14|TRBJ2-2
ASSQPAGPGTGELF
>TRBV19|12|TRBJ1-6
ASQGSSYNSPLH
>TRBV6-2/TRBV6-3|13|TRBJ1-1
ASTPGATLNTEAF
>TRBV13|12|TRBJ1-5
ASSPGGQNQPQH